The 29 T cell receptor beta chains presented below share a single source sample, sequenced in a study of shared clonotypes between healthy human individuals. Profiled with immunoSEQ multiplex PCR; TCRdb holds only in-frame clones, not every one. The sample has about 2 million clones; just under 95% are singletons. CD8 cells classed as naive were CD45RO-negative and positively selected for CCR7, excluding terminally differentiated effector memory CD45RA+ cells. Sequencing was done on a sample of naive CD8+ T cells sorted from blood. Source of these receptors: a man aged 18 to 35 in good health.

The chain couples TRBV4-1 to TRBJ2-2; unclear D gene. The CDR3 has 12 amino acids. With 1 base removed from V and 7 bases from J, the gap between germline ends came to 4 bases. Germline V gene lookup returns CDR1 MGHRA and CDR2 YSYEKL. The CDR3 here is CASSQVVGELFF. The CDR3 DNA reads TGCGCCAGCAGCCAAGTAGTCGGGGAGCTGTTTTTT.

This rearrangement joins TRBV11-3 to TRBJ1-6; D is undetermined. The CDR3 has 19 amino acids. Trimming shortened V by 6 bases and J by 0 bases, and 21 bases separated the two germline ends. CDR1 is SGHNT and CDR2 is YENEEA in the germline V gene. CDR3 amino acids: CASSPFQAKVYSYNSPLHF. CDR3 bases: TGTGCCAGCAGTCCCTTTCAGGCAAAGGTCTACTCCTATAATTCACCCCTCCACTTT. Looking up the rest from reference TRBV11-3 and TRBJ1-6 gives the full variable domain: EAGVVQSPRYKIIEKKQPVAFWCNPISGHNTLYWYLQNLGQGPELLIRYENEEAVDDSQLPKDRFSAERLKGVDSTLKIQPAELGDSAVYLCASSPFQAKVYSYNSPLHFGNGTRLTVT.

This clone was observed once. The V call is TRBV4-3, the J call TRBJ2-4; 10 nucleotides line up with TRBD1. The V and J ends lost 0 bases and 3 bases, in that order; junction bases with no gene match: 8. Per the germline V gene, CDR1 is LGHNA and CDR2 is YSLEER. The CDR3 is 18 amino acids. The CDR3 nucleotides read TGCGCCAGCAGCCAAGATGTCTCCGGGACAGGGGTCAAAAACATTCAGTACTTC. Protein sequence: CASSQDVSGTGVKNIQYF.

Here the CDR3 reads CAISPDRSVSGNTIYF. The DNA for the CDR3 is TGTGCCATCAGTCCGGACAGGTCGGTCTCTGGAAACACCATATATTTT. The chain carries TRBV10-3 and TRBJ1-3; 7 bases fit TRBD1. The CDR3 is 16 amino acids. The ends lost 5 bases at V and 0 bases at J; junction bases unmatched: 7. Germline CDR1 is ENHRY and CDR2 is SYGVKD.

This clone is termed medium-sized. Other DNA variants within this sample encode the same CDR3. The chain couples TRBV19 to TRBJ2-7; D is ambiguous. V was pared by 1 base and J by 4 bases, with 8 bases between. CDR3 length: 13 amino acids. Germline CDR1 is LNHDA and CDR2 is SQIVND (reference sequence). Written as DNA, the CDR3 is TGTGCCAGTAGTATAGGGGTCGCATACGAGCAGTACTTC. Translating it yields CASSIGVAYEQYF.

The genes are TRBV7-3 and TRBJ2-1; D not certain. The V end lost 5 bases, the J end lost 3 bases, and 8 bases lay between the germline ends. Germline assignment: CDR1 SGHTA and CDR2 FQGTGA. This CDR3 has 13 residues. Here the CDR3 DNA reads TGTGCCAGCAGCGAAGGGCTCTACAATGAGCAGTTCTTC. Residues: CASSEGLYNEQFF.

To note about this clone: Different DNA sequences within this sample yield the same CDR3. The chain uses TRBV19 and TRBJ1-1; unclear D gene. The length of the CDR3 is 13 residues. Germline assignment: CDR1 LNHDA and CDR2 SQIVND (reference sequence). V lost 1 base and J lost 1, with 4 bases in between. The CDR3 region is CASSIVANTEAFF. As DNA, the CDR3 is TGTGCCAGTAGTATAGTCGCGAACACTGAAGCTTTCTTT.

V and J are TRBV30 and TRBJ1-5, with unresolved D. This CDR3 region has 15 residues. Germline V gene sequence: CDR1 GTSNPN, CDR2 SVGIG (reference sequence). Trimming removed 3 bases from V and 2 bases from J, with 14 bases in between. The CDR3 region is CAWSLGGQGNQPQHF. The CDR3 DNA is TGTGCCTGGAGCCTCGGAGGCCAGGGCAATCAGCCCCAGCATTTT.

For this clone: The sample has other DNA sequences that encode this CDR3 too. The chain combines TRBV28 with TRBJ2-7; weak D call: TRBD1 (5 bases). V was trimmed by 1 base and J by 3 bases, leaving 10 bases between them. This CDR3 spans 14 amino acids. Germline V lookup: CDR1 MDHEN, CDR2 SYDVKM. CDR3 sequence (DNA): TGTGCCAGCAGTTTATCGCCAGGGTTCTACGAGCAGTACTTC. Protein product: CASSLSPGFYEQYF.

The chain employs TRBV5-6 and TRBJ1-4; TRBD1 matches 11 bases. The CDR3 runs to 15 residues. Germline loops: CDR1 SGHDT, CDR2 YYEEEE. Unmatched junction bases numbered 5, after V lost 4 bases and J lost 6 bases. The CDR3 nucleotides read TGTGCCAGCAGCGCCCGGGGACAGGGGGATGAAAAACTGTTTTTT. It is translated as CASSARGQGDEKLFF.

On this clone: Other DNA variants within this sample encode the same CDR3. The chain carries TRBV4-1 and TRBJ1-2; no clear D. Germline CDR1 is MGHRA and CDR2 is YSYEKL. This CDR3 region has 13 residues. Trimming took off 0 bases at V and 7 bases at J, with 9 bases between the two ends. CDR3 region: CASSQDPGGGYTF. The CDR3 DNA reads TGCGCCAGCAGCCAAGATCCTGGAGGTGGCTACACCTTC.

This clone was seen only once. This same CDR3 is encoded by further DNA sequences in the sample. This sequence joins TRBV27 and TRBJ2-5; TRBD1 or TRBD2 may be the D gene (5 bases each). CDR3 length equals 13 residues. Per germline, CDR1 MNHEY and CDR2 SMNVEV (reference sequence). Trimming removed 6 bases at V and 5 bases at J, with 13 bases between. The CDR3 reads CASSPGTVETQYF. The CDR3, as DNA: TGTGCCAGCAGCCCCGGGACGGTGGAGACCCAGTACTTC.

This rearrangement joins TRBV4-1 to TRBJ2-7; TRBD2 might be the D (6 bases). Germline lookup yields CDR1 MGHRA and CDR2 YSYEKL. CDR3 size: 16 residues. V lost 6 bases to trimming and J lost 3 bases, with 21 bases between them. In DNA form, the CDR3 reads TGCGCCAGCAGAGCCAAGATCTCACAGGAGGGCTACGAGCAGTACTTC. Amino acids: CASRAKISQEGYEQYF.

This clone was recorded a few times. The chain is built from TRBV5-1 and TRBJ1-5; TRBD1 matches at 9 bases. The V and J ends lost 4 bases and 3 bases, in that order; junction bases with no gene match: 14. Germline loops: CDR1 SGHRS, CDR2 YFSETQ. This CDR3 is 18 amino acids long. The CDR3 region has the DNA TGCGCCAGCAGCCTAGGGACAGGGCCTCCTTATCCCAATCAGCCCCAGCATTTT. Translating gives CASSLGTGPPYPNQPQHF. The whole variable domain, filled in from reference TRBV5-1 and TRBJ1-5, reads KAGVTQTPRYLIKTRGQQVTLSCSPISGHRSVSWYQQTPGQGLQFLFEYFSETQRNKGNFPGRFSGRQFSNSRSEMNVSTLELGDSALYLCASSLGTGPPYPNQPQHFGDGTRLSIL.

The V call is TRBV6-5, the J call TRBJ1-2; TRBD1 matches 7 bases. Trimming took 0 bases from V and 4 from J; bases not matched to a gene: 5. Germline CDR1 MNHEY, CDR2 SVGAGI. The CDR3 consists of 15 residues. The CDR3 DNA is TGTGCCAGCAGTTACTCCGGGACAGACGTCTATGGCTACACCTTC. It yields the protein CASSYSGTDVYGYTF.

CDR3 residues: CASSLVPPEQFF. The CDR3 DNA reads TGTGCCAGCAGCTTAGTCCCGCCAGAGCAGTTCTTC. The chain joins TRBV7-8 to TRBJ2-1; D uncertain. Germline values: CDR1 SGHVS, CDR2 FQNEAQ. Trimming pared 1 base from V and 10 bases from J, leaving 8 bases between. This CDR3 comprises 12 residues.

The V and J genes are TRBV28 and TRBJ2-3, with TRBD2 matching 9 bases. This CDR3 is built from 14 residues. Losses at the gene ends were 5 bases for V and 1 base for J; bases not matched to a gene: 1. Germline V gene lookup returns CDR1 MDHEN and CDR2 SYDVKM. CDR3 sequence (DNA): TGTGCCAGCAGTGTAGCGGGGGGCACAGATACGCAGTATTTT. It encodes CASSVAGGTDTQYF.

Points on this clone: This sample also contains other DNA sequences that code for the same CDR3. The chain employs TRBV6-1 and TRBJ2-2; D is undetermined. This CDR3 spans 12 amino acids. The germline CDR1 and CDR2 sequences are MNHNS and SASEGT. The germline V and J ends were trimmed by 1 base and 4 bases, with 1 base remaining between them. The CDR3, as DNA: TGTGCCAGCAGTGAAGTCACCGGGGAGCTGTTTTTT. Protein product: CASSEVTGELFF.

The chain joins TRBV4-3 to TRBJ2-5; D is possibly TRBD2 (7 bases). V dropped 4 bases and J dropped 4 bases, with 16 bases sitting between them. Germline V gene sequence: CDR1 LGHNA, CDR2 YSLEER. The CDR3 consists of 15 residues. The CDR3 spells CASSPGGGQGETQYF. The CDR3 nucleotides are TGCGCCAGCAGCCCCGGCGGGGGCCAAGGAGAGACCCAGTACTTC.

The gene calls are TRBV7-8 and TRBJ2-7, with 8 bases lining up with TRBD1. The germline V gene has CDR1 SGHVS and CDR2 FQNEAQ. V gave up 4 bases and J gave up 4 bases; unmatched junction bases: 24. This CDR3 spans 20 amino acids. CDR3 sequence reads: CASSSGETGAPFPTRYEQYF. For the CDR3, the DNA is TGTGCCAGCAGCTCGGGAGAGACAGGGGCGCCTTTCCCAACAAGATACGAGCAGTACTTC.

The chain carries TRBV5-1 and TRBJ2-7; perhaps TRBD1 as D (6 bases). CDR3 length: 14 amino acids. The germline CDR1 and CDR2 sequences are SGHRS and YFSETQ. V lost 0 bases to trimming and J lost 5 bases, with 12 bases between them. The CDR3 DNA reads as TGCGCCAGCAGCTTGGTCTCTGGGGGCGACGAGCAGTACTTC. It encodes CASSLVSGGDEQYF.

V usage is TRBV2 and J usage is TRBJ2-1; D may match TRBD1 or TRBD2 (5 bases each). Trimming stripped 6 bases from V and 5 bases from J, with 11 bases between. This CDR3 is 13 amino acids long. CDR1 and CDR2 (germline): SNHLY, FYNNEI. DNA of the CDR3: TGTGCCAGCAGCGGGGCCAACCACAATGAGCAGTTCTTC. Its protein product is CASSGANHNEQFF. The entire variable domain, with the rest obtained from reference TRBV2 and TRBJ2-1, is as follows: EPEVTQTPSHQVTQMGQEVILRCVPISNHLYFYWYRQILGQKVEFLVSFYNNEISEKSEIFDDQFSVERPDGSNFTLKIRSTKLEDSAMYFCASSGANHNEQFFGPGTRLTVL.

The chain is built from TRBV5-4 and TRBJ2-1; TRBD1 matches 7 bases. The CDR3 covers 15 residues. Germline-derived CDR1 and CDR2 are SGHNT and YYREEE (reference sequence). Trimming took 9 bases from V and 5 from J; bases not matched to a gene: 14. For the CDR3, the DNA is TGTGCCAACAGTAAGGACAGGCCTTCGCACAATGAGCAGTTCTTC. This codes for CANSKDRPSHNEQFF.

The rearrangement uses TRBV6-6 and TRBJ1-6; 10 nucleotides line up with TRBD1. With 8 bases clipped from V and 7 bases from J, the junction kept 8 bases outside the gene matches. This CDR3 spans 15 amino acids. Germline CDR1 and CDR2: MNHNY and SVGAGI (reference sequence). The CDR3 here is CASAGTGDLNSPLHF. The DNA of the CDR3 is TGTGCCAGCGCCGGGACAGGGGACCTCAATTCACCCCTCCACTTT.

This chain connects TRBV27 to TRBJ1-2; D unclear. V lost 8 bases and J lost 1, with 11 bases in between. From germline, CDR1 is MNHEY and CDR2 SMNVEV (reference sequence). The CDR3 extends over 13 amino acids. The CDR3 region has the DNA TGTGCCAGCGGAGGGTCTTTTAACTATGGCTACACCTTC. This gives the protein CASGGSFNYGYTF.

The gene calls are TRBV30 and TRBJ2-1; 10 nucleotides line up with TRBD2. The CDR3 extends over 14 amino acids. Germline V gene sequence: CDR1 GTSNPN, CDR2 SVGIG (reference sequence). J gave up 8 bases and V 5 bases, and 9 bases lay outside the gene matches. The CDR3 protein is CAWQLAGVPHEQFF. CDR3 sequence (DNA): TGTGCCTGGCAGCTAGCGGGAGTTCCCCATGAGCAGTTCTTC.

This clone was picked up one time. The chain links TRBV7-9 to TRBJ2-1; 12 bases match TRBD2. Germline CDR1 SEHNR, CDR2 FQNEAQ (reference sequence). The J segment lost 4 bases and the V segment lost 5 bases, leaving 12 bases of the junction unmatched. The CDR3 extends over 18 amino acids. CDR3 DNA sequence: TGTGCCAGCAGCCCCCCCCTAGCGGGAGGGCCGTCATACAATGAGCAGTTCTTC. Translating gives CASSPPLAGGPSYNEQFF. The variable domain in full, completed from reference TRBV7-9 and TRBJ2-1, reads DTGVSQNPRHKITKRGQNVTFRCDPISEHNRLYWYRQTLGQGPEFLTYFQNEAQLEKSRLLSDRFSAERPKGSFSTLEIQRTEQGDSAMYLCASSPPLAGGPSYNEQFFGPGTRLTVL.

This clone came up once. CDR3 DNA: TGCGCCAGCAGTGAGACTAGCGGCTCCTACGAGCAGTACTTC. This encodes CASSETSGSYEQYF. The chain is built from TRBV10-2 and TRBJ2-7, with 8 bases that match TRBD2. V gave up 2 bases and J gave up 0 bases; unmatched junction bases: 0. The CDR3 runs 14 residues. Germline loops: CDR1 WSHSY, CDR2 SAAADI.

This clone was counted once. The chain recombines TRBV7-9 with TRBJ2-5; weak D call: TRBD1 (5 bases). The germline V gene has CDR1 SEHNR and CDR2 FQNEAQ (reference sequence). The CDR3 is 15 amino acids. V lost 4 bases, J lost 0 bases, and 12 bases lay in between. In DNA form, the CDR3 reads TGTGCCAGCAGCTCTGGGGCCTCTTACCAAGAGACCCAGTACTTC. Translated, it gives CASSSGASYQETQYF.